One and the same sample provided the 26 T cell receptor beta chains below, sequenced in a study of cytomegalovirus exposure and HLA in healthy donors. Primers included in the PCR were 60 Vbeta and 13 Jbeta primers. Some clones are missing from TCRdb's copy, which holds only in-frame ones; the method was immunoSEQ multiplex PCR. Among over 150,000 clones listed, 77% were seen once. Material: PBMCs. Receptors were obtained from a woman aged 25 to 39 in good health and CMV-seropositive.

The gene calls are TRBV18 and TRBJ2-5; no clear D gene. The CDR3 has 15 amino acids. Germline CDR1 and CDR2: KGHSH and LQKENI. Deletions cut 3 bases from V and 3 bases from J, with 14 bases between. CDR3 DNA sequence: TGTGCCAGCTCACCGACTGCTTGGTCCGAAGAGACCCAGTACTTC. Its translation is CASSPTAWSEETQYF.

This clone was counted once. The chain is built from TRBV10-3 and TRBJ1-2; possible D gene TRBD1, 5 bases. Germline V gene data show CDR1 as ENHRY and CDR2 as SYGVKD. The CDR3 runs 13 residues. Trimming took off 4 bases at V and 8 bases at J, with 14 bases between the two ends. DNA for the CDR3: TGTGCCATCAGTGGGTTATCGGAGGGGGGCTACACCTTC. This encodes CAISGLSEGGYTF.

This clone was found a few times. The chain carries TRBV21-1 and TRBJ1-2; TRBD1, the table's D call, was not compared with the DNA. TRBV21-1 is a pseudogene segment. This CDR3 has 17 residues. The CDR3 bases are TGTGCCAGCAGCAAAGCCCAATGGGACAGGGGGGACTATGGCTACACCTTC. Translating it yields CASSKAQWDRGDYGYTF.

V and J are TRBV7-2 and TRBJ1-1; possibly TRBD1 for D (6 bases). V was pared by 7 bases and J by 1 base, with 13 bases between. The CDR3 totals 14 residues. Germline V gives CDR1 SGHTA, CDR2 FQGNSA. The CDR3 reads CASTLKGENTEAFF. CDR3 DNA: TGTGCCAGCACCCTGAAGGGGGAGAACACTGAAGCTTTCTTT.

J is TRBJ2-1 and V is TRBV4-1; TRBD2 matches 10 bases. After removal of 3 bases from V and 2 bases from J, the junction contained 4 bases not matched to a gene. Germline V lookup: CDR1 MGHRA, CDR2 YSYEKL. CDR3 length equals 16 residues. The chain's CDR3 is CASSQGLAGAYNEQFF. CDR3 in DNA: TGCGCCAGCAGCCAGGGGCTAGCGGGAGCCTACAATGAGCAGTTCTTC.

As DNA, the CDR3 is TGTGCCAGCAGTTGGCGGGACTACGAGCAGTACTTC. This sequence encodes CASSWRDYEQYF. This chain uses TRBV6-6 with TRBJ2-7, with D maybe TRBD2 (6 bases). The CDR3 sequence is 12 residues long. Per germline, CDR1 MNHNY and CDR2 SVGAGI (reference sequence). V lost 4 bases and J 3 bases, leaving 7 bases between the germline ends.

The chain couples TRBV28 to TRBJ2-7, with 11 bases identical to TRBD2. The CDR3 sequence is 16 residues long. Germline V lookup: CDR1 MDHEN, CDR2 SYDVKM. V lost 7 bases, J lost 5 bases, and 13 bases stayed unmatched. The CDR3 sequence is CASTLGASGRRDEQYF. DNA for the CDR3: TGTGCCAGCACCCTGGGGGCTAGCGGGAGGCGGGACGAGCAGTACTTC.

The sample holds a few counts of this clone. CDR3 loop: CASSSQGGTNTEAFF. In DNA, the CDR3 is TGTGCCAGCAGCTCCCAGGGTGGCACGAACACTGAAGCTTTCTTT. This rearrangement joins TRBV7-3 to TRBJ1-1; TRBD1 is a possible D gene (5 bases). Germline CDR1 is SGHTA and CDR2 is FQGTGA. CDR3 size: 15 residues. Trimming shortened V by 4 bases and J by 1 base, and 13 bases separated the two germline ends. Variable domain in full (rest from reference TRBV7-3 and TRBJ1-1): GAGVSQTPSNKVTEKGKYVELRCDPISGHTALYWYRQSLGQGPEFLIYFQGTGAADDSGLPNDRFFAVRPEGSVSTLKIQRTERGDSAVYLCASSSQGGTNTEAFFGQGTRLTVV.

V is TRBV2 and J is TRBJ2-1; the match to TRBD2 covers 7 bases. CDR1 and CDR2 from the germline V gene are SNHLY and FYNNEI. CDR3 length: 15 amino acids. V trimming: 6 bases; J trimming: 0 bases; junction bases outside the gene matches: 5. CDR3 in DNA: TGTGCCAGCAGATCTGGCGGGAGCTCCTACAATGAGCAGTTCTTC. It codes for CASRSGGSSYNEQFF.

This chain links TRBV19 with TRBJ2-2; D unresolved. CDR1 and CDR2 (germline): LNHDA, SQIVND (reference sequence). The CDR3 sequence is 14 residues long. V was shortened by 5 bases and J by 3 bases, with 10 bases between the two germline ends. CDR3: CASSPRSDTGELFF. Here the CDR3 DNA reads TGTGCCAGTAGTCCTCGGTCGGACACCGGGGAGCTGTTTTTT.

The V and J genes are TRBV10-3 and TRBJ1-2, with D possibly matching TRBD1 (5 bases). The germline V gene encodes CDR1 ENHRY and CDR2 SYGVKD. The CDR3 extends over 14 amino acids. The V end was cut by 2 bases, the J end by 5 bases, with 12 bases between. The CDR3 DNA is TGTGCCATCAGTGAGGGAAGGGGAGGATATGGCTACACCTTC. It is translated as CAISEGRGGYGYTF.

This sequence joins TRBV7-6 and TRBJ2-1; 9 nucleotides align to TRBD2. The CDR3 sequence is 13 residues long. CDR1 is SGHVS and CDR2 is FNYEAQ in the germline V gene. V shed 8 bases and J 7 bases; nucleotides not matched to a gene: 6. The CDR3 bases are TGTGCCAGCCGGCGGGAGGGGTGGAATGAGCAGTTCTTC. This translates into CASRREGWNEQFF.

The chain couples TRBV13 to TRBJ2-7; D is perhaps TRBD2 (5 bases). Trimming took off 2 bases at V and 0 bases at J, with 11 bases between the two ends. The CDR3 is 15 amino acids. Germline values: CDR1 PRHDT, CDR2 FYEKMQ (reference sequence). CDR3: CASSLKAESSYEQYF. Written as DNA, the CDR3 is TGTGCCAGCAGCTTAAAAGCGGAGAGCTCCTACGAGCAGTACTTC.

The rearrangement joins TRBV20-1 to TRBJ2-1; D uncertain. The CDR3 is 10 amino acids. V was clipped by 3 bases and J by 5 bases, with 2 bases between them. Germline V lookup: CDR1 DFQATT, CDR2 SNEGSKA (reference sequence). The CDR3 bases are TGCAGTGCTAGCGACAATGAGCAGTTCTTC. Protein product: CSASDNEQFF.

This clone was observed once. The genes are TRBV5-6 and TRBJ2-1, with 9 bases identical to TRBD1. Germline trimming cut 0 bases from V and 10 bases from J; bases unmatched to any gene: 8. The CDR3 spans 15 residues. Germline lookup yields CDR1 SGHDT and CDR2 YYEEEE. CDR3 protein: CASSLGGQGSGEQFF. Written as DNA, the CDR3 is TGTGCCAGCAGCTTGGGAGGACAGGGGTCTGGGGAGCAGTTCTTC.

This clone was seen more than once but under ten times. The chain employs TRBV5-1 and TRBJ2-2, with 7 bases aligning to TRBD1. The CDR3 has 15 residues. The V gene end was trimmed by 6 bases and the J gene end by 5 bases; junction bases not matched to a gene: 10. CDR1 and CDR2 from the germline V gene are SGHRS and YFSETQ. Here the CDR3 reads CASNPETGRTGELFF. In DNA form, the CDR3 reads TGCGCCAGCAACCCTGAGACAGGGCGAACCGGGGAGCTGTTTTTT. The complete variable domain, with remaining parts taken from reference TRBV5-1 and TRBJ2-2, reads KAGVTQTPRYLIKTRGQQVTLSCSPISGHRSVSWYQQTPGQGLQFLFEYFSETQRNKGNFPGRFSGRQFSNSRSEMNVSTLELGDSALYLCASNPETGRTGELFFGEGSRLTVL.

This clone was counted a few times. The chain combines TRBV5-1 with TRBJ2-7; 9 positions match TRBD1. The germline V gene has CDR1 SGHRS and CDR2 YFSETQ. Losses at the gene ends were 0 bases for V and 5 bases for J; bases not matched to a gene: 6. The CDR3 extends over 15 amino acids. In DNA, the CDR3 is TGCGCCAGCAGCTTGGCCGGGACAGGGTTAGACGAGCAGTACTTC. Encoded protein: CASSLAGTGLDEQYF.

J is TRBJ2-1 and V is TRBV6-5; D unclear. The CDR3 totals 15 residues. Germline CDR1 reads MNHEY; CDR2 reads SVGAGI. V was trimmed by 7 bases and J by 2 bases, leaving 15 bases between them. The CDR3, as DNA: TGTGCCAGCACGGATAGCCTTCTAACCTACAATGAGCAGTTCTTC. Its translation: CASTDSLLTYNEQFF.

The CDR3 DNA sequence: TGTGCCTGGAGCGAAATACCGGGACAGGGGTTCGAGCAGTACTTC. Amino acid sequence: CAWSEIPGQGFEQYF. V is TRBV30 and J is TRBJ2-7; 10 bases are a match to TRBD1. This CDR3 has 15 amino acids. Germline V gives CDR1 GTSNPN, CDR2 SVGIG (reference sequence). V lost 3 bases to trimming and J lost 6 bases; unmatched junction nucleotides: 11.

This clone was observed a handful of times. V usage is TRBV7-2 and J usage is TRBJ2-1; TRBD2 matches 9 bases. The CDR3 sequence is 11 residues long. Germline V gene lookup returns CDR1 SGHTA and CDR2 FQGNSA. V shed 5 bases and J 15 bases; nucleotides not matched to a gene: 5. CDR3 DNA sequence: TGTGCCAGCAGCCCCGGGACTAGCCTGTTCTTC. As protein: CASSPGTSLFF.

This clone was recorded only once. CDR3 sequence: CASSAPYEDTEAFF. The CDR3 coding sequence is TGTGCCAGCAGCGCGCCCTATGAGGACACTGAAGCTTTCTTT. V and J are TRBV11-2 and TRBJ1-1; D not certain. The CDR3 spans 14 residues. V was trimmed by 5 bases and J by 3 bases, leaving 13 bases between them. Looked up from germline, CDR1 is SGHAT and CDR2 is FQNNGV.

CDR3 loop: CASSLVSSGRVPSTDTQYF. The DNA for the CDR3 is TGCGCCAGCAGCTTGGTAAGTAGCGGGAGGGTCCCTAGCACAGATACGCAGTATTTT. V gene TRBV5-1 combines with J gene TRBJ2-3, with 11 bases lining up with TRBD2. The V gene end was trimmed by 0 bases and the J gene end by 0 bases; junction bases not matched to a gene: 9. Germline V gives CDR1 SGHRS, CDR2 YFSETQ. This CDR3 comprises 19 residues.

The chain couples TRBV30 to TRBJ1-5; the D gene is possibly TRBD1 (5 bases). CDR3 length: 13 residues. Germline assignment: CDR1 GTSNPN and CDR2 SVGIG (reference sequence). V lost 5 bases, J lost 6 bases, and 14 bases lay in between. The CDR3 bases are TGTGCCTGGGGGGCGGGGTGGGGTCAGCCCCAGCATTTT. This encodes CAWGAGWGQPQHF.

V is TRBV6-5 and J is TRBJ1-4; D call uncertain. CDR3 size: 14 residues. Germline loops: CDR1 MNHEY, CDR2 SVGAGI. V lost 2 bases to trimming and J lost 1 base, with 5 bases between them. In DNA form, the CDR3 reads TGTGCCAGCAGTTACCTCCGAACTAATGAAAAACTGTTTTTT. As protein: CASSYLRTNEKLFF.

The V gene is TRBV19, the J gene TRBJ1-1; D may be TRBD1 (5 bases). V lost 3 bases and J 4 bases, leaving 18 bases between the germline ends. The CDR3 runs 16 residues. Germline V gene lookup returns CDR1 LNHDA and CDR2 SQIVND (reference sequence). Here the CDR3 DNA reads TGTGCCAGTAGTATGGGACTGGCCCGATTTGGCACTGAAGCTTTCTTT. Amino acid sequence: CASSMGLARFGTEAFF.

The genes are TRBV19 and TRBJ2-5; 10 bases match TRBD2. CDR1 is LNHDA and CDR2 is SQIVND in the germline V gene (reference sequence). V shed 5 bases and J 5 bases; nucleotides not matched to a gene: 5. The CDR3 is 14 residues long. The CDR3 coding sequence is TGTGCCAGTAGTCTAGCGGGAGAGGGTGAGACCCAGTACTTC. It is translated as CASSLAGEGETQYF. Full variable domain (missing parts from reference TRBV19 and TRBJ2-5): DGGITQSPKYLFRKEGQNVTLSCEQNLNHDAMYWYRQDPGQGLRLIYYSQIVNDFQKGDIAEGYSVSREKKESFPLTVTSAQKNPTAFYLCASSLAGEGETQYFGPGTRLLVL.